The 30 T cell receptor beta chains below all came from one sample that was sequenced in a study of naive and memory T cell subsets. The beta constant-region primer was an equimolar mix of two oligonucleotides covering TRBC1 and TRBC2. Nested alpha and beta constant-region primers with the SP2 primer drove four PCR rounds on ligated cDNA. TCRdb ran MiXCR on the UMI-ligation and nested PCR reads and lists one entry per CDR3 protein. The sample has 30,000 to 40,000 distinct CDR3 sequences; less than 20% are singletons. The source material was effector memory CD4+ T cells from blood. Sample subset: effector memory, CD45RA- CD27-. Source of these receptors: a human donor in good health.

This clonotype qualifies as medium-sized. The rearrangement links TRBV6-2 or TRBV6-3 to TRBJ1-1; D uncertain. Germline CDR1 and CDR2: MNHEY and SVGEGT. V lost 4 bases and J 4 bases, leaving 10 bases between the germline ends. The CDR3 sequence is 13 residues long. CDR3 nucleotide sequence: TGTGCCAGCAGTTTACGGACGGGCACTGAAGCTTTCTTT. Translation gives CASSLRTGTEAFF.

This clonotype was seen only a few times. This sequence joins TRBV7-2 and TRBJ2-7; TRBD2 matches 11 bases. The CDR3 contains 14 residues. After removal of 5 bases from V and 6 bases from J, the junction contained 6 bases not matched to a gene. Germline V gene sequence: CDR1 SGHTA, CDR2 FQGNSA. The CDR3 protein is CASSLTSGSFEQYF. The CDR3 nucleotides are TGTGCCAGCAGCCTAACTAGCGGGAGTTTCGAGCAGTACTTC. Full variable domain (rest looked up from reference TRBV7-2 and TRBJ2-7): GAGVSQSPSNKVTEKGKDVELRCDPISGHTALYWYRQSLGQGLEFLIYFQGNSAPDKSGLPSDRFSAERTGGSVSTLTIQRTQQEDSAVYLCASSLTSGSFEQYFGPGTRLTVT.

This clonotype has a handful of counts. The genes are TRBV29-1 and TRBJ2-3; D remains unclear. Trimming stripped 5 bases from V and 6 bases from J, with 9 bases between. The CDR3 is 11 residues long. The germline V gene encodes CDR1 SQVTM and CDR2 ANQGSEA. The CDR3 loop is CSVRVRDTQYF. The DNA for the CDR3 is TGCAGCGTTCGGGTTCGCGATACGCAGTATTTT.

A few counts support this clonotype. V and J are TRBV28 and TRBJ1-6; D uncertain. CDR1 and CDR2 from the germline V gene are MDHEN and SYDVKM. The CDR3 totals 15 residues. V was cut by 6 bases and J by 10 bases, with 19 bases left in between. The CDR3 loop is CASRPGNNAVSPLHF. CDR3 sequence (DNA): TGTGCCAGCAGACCCGGGAATAATGCCGTATCACCCCTCCACTTT.

J is TRBJ1-5 and V is TRBV7-2; maybe TRBD1 (5 bases). The CDR3 spans 17 residues. In germline, CDR1 is SGHTA, CDR2 FQGNSA. Trimming removed 1 base at V and 3 bases at J, with 16 bases between. The CDR3 sequence is CASSLGAGRVYNQPQHF. The DNA of the CDR3 is TGTGCCAGCAGCTTAGGCGCGGGGCGGGTTTACAATCAGCCCCAGCATTTT. Using reference TRBV7-2 and TRBJ1-5 for the parts outside the CDR3, the full variable domain is GAGVSQSPSNKVTEKGKDVELRCDPISGHTALYWYRQSLGQGLEFLIYFQGNSAPDKSGLPSDRFSAERTGGSVSTLTIQRTQQEDSAVYLCASSLGAGRVYNQPQHFGDGTRLSIL.

This clonotype is labeled as medium-sized (0.01 to 0.1%). The chain carries TRBV7-9 and TRBJ1-2; perhaps TRBD1 as D (6 bases). The V and J ends lost 6 bases and 4 bases respectively, with 15 bases between them. The CDR3 covers 14 residues. Germline assignment: CDR1 SEHNR and CDR2 FQNEAQ (reference sequence). CDR3 residues: CASSQTDRTYGYTF. The CDR3 region has the DNA TGTGCCAGCAGTCAAACGGACAGAACCTATGGCTACACCTTC.

The sample holds many counts of this clonotype. This rearrangement joins TRBV29-1 to TRBJ2-3, with D perhaps matching TRBD2 (6 bases). Germline V lookup: CDR1 SQVTM, CDR2 ANQGSEA. This CDR3 spans 14 amino acids. Trimming removed 6 bases from V and 0 bases from J, with 13 bases in between. DNA of the CDR3: TGCAGCGTCCCGGGGGTCCTTAGCACAGATACGCAGTATTTT. Amino acid sequence: CSVPGVLSTDTQYF.

The V gene is TRBV28, the J gene TRBJ1-1; tentatively, D is TRBD1 (5 bases). Trimming removed 4 bases from V and 1 base from J, with 13 bases in between. The germline V gene has CDR1 MDHEN and CDR2 SYDVKM. CDR3 size: 15 residues. The CDR3 bases are TGTGCCAGCAGTTCGGGGGGTACGAAGAACACTGAAGCTTTCTTT. Encoded protein: CASSSGGTKNTEAFF.

The genes are TRBV6-5 and TRBJ1-1; TRBD1 agrees at 8 bases. CDR1 is MNHEY and CDR2 is SVGAGI in the germline V gene. The CDR3 consists of 13 residues. Trimming cost V 7 bases and J 6 bases; bases outside gene matches: 7. The CDR3 nucleotides are TGTGCCAGCACCCGGACAGGGATCGCTGAAGCTTTCTTT. Residues: CASTRTGIAEAFF.

The chain links TRBV7-2 to TRBJ2-4; no reliable D call. Germline CDR1 and CDR2: SGHTA and FQGNSA. Trimming removed 6 bases from V and 5 bases from J, with 17 bases in between. The CDR3 spans 15 residues. Here the CDR3 DNA reads TGTGCCAGCAGTTCAGACCCCGGCCGACAAAACATTCAGTACTTC. It is translated as CASSSDPGRQNIQYF.

This clonotype was recorded a few times. The rearrangement links TRBV28 to TRBJ2-5, with 10 bases lining up with TRBD2. The junction had 26 bases not matched to a gene; V was cut back by 8 bases and J by 5 bases. Per germline, CDR1 MDHEN and CDR2 SYDVKM. The CDR3 has 20 residues. The CDR3: CASLPSGSQPPSTRRETQYF. The CDR3 bases are TGTGCCAGCCTGCCTAGCGGGAGTCAACCACCGTCCACAAGGCGGGAGACCCAGTACTTC.

V is TRBV20-1 and J is TRBJ2-1; D unclear. Germline V gene lookup returns CDR1 DFQATT and CDR2 SNEGSKA (reference sequence). CDR3 length: 15 amino acids. V gave up 1 base and J gave up 3 bases, with 13 bases separating them. The CDR3 nucleotides are TGCAGTGCTAGAGGCCGGAAGGATGGCTACAATGAGCAGTTCTTC. This translates into CSARGRKDGYNEQFF.

Written as DNA, the CDR3 is TGTGCCAGCACAAAGGGGGCTAGTAGGACTGAAGCTTTCTTT. As protein: CASTKGASRTEAFF. The chain couples TRBV28 to TRBJ1-1; 7 bases match TRBD1. The germline gives CDR1 MDHEN, CDR2 SYDVKM. The CDR3 has 14 residues. Losses at the gene ends were 7 bases for V and 5 bases for J; bases not matched to a gene: 10.

This clonotype was counted at least ten times. This sequence joins TRBV29-1 and TRBJ1-2; 8 bases line up with TRBD1. CDR3 length: 12 residues. Germline CDR1 and CDR2: SQVTM and ANQGSEA. The V gene end was trimmed by 1 base and the J gene end by 8 bases; junction bases not matched to a gene: 3. CDR3 amino acids: CSVEAGGGGYTF. In nucleotides, the CDR3 is TGCAGCGTTGAAGCAGGGGGCGGCGGCTACACCTTC.

This chain uses TRBV6-5 with TRBJ2-3; 9 bases align to TRBD1. The germline V gene has CDR1 MNHEY and CDR2 SVGAGI. CDR3 length: 15 amino acids. V lost 5 bases and J lost 4; bases outside the gene matches: 7. CDR3 sequence (DNA): TGTGCCAGCAGTACCATGACAGGGGGTTCAGATACGCAGTATTTT. Protein product: CASSTMTGGSDTQYF.

This rearrangement joins TRBV4-1 to TRBJ2-1; 10 bases are a match to TRBD2. CDR1 MGHRA and CDR2 YSYEKL come from the germline V gene. The CDR3 has 20 residues. With V trimmed by 1 base and J by 7 bases, 19 bases remained unmatched. CDR3 sequence: CASSQGEVLFSSGSLNEQFF. The CDR3 DNA follows: TGCGCCAGCAGCCAAGGAGAGGTTTTGTTTTCTAGCGGGAGTCTGAATGAGCAGTTCTTC.

In its sample, this clonotype was seen a few times. This rearrangement joins TRBV7-9 to TRBJ2-1; TRBD2 matches 7 bases. The CDR3 is 13 residues long. The trim removed 5 bases at V and 7 bases at J, leaving 5 bases unmatched. Germline assignment: CDR1 SEHNR and CDR2 FQNEAQ (reference sequence). The CDR3 sequence is CASSPTSLNEQFF. The CDR3 DNA is TGTGCCAGCAGCCCGACTAGCTTGAATGAGCAGTTCTTC.

Sample share makes this clonotype medium-sized (0.01 to 0.1%). The chain is built from TRBV5-6 and TRBJ1-1; D not certain. The germline V gene encodes CDR1 SGHDT and CDR2 YYEEEE. The V gene lost 5 bases and the J gene lost 0 bases, with 14 bases spanning the gap. This CDR3 is built from 15 residues. In DNA form, the CDR3 reads TGTGCCAGCAGGTATAGTGATAGACTGAACACTGAAGCTTTCTTT. Translation gives CASRYSDRLNTEAFF.

V and J are TRBV5-5 and TRBJ2-6; 9 bases map to TRBD2. The J segment lost 4 bases and the V segment lost 4 bases, leaving 18 bases of the junction unmatched. Germline CDR1 SGHKS, CDR2 YYEKEE (reference sequence). CDR3 length: 20 amino acids. The CDR3: CASSPGGLAGDMRGANVLTF. The CDR3 DNA sequence: TGTGCCAGCAGCCCCGGCGGGTTAGCGGGAGATATGCGGGGGGCCAACGTCCTGACTTTC.

In this sample, this clonotype turned up many times. The CDR3 DNA reads TGCGCCAGCAGCCCATACAGGGTACAATCCTACAATGAGCAGTTCTTC. Translated, it gives CASSPYRVQSYNEQFF. V and J are TRBV5-1 and TRBJ2-1; tentatively, D is TRBD1 (6 bases). Germline CDR1 and CDR2: SGHRS and YFSETQ. The CDR3 has 16 amino acids. The germline V and J ends were trimmed by 4 bases and 1 base, with 15 bases remaining between them.

This clonotype has a handful of counts. The V and J genes are TRBV5-1 and TRBJ2-1, with 11 bases matching TRBD2. Trimming removed 4 bases from V and 9 bases from J; junction bases left unmatched: 6. Germline V gives CDR1 SGHRS, CDR2 YFSETQ. This CDR3 region has 14 residues. Written as DNA, the CDR3 is TGCGCCAGCAGCGGACTAGCGGGTCCGGGTGAGCAGTTCTTC. Protein sequence: CASSGLAGPGEQFF.

The chain joins TRBV6-2 or TRBV6-3 to TRBJ1-1, with D tentatively TRBD1 (5 bases). The length of the CDR3 is 14 residues. The germline V and J ends were trimmed by 6 bases and 2 bases, with 13 bases remaining between them. CDR1 is MNHEY, CDR2 SVGEGT, per germline. The CDR3 DNA reads as TGTGCCAGCAGGGGGGGGGGGACCAACACTGAAGCTTTCTTT. Translation gives CASRGGGTNTEAFF.

The chain carries TRBV10-2 and TRBJ1-5; D uncertain. This CDR3 has 14 amino acids. Trimming shortened V by 0 bases and J by 1 base, and 4 bases separated the two germline ends. Germline loops: CDR1 WSHSY, CDR2 SAAADI. The CDR3 DNA sequence: TGCGCCAGCAGTGAGTCGGACAGCAATCAGCCCCAGCATTTT. Its translation is CASSESDSNQPQHF.

The genes are TRBV28 and TRBJ2-1; perhaps TRBD2 as D (6 bases). This CDR3 has 15 residues. The V end was cut by 2 bases, the J end by 4 bases, with 12 bases between. The germline V gene encodes CDR1 MDHEN and CDR2 SYDVKM. In DNA form, the CDR3 reads TGTGCCAGCAGTTTAAGCCAGGGAGGATACAATGAGCAGTTCTTC. It translates to CASSLSQGGYNEQFF.

The chain links TRBV6-6 to TRBJ2-1, with D uncertain. Germline V lookup: CDR1 MNHNY, CDR2 SVGAGI (reference sequence). V shed 10 bases and J shed 14 bases, with 12 bases lying between them. The CDR3 has 9 amino acids. This CDR3 reads CATGVPEFF. DNA of the CDR3: TGTGCCACGGGTGTCCCGGAGTTCTTC.

This clonotype was counted many times. The gene calls are TRBV9 and TRBJ2-7, with unresolved D. The germline V and J ends were trimmed by 0 bases and 2 bases, with 12 bases remaining between them. Per the germline V gene, CDR1 is SGDLS and CDR2 is YYNGEE. The CDR3 is 15 amino acids. CDR3 region: CASSVGPILTYEQYF. The CDR3 region has the DNA TGTGCCAGCAGCGTAGGACCGATATTGACCTACGAGCAGTACTTC.

V usage is TRBV7-9 and J usage is TRBJ1-4; no clear D. In germline, CDR1 is SEHNR, CDR2 FQNEAQ (reference sequence). This CDR3 has 12 residues. V was shortened by 0 bases and J by 8 bases, with 4 bases between the two germline ends. CDR3 in amino acids: CASSLAKEKLFF. In DNA, the CDR3 is TGTGCCAGCAGCTTAGCCAAGGAAAAACTGTTTTTT.

The chain carries TRBV28 and TRBJ1-4; a weak D match, TRBD1 (6 bases). The V gene lost 4 bases and the J gene lost 8 bases, with 17 bases spanning the gap. From germline, CDR1 is MDHEN and CDR2 SYDVKM. This CDR3 is 15 amino acids long. The CDR3 DNA sequence: TGTGCCAGCAGTTCCGCACAGGGTGGAAGAGAAAAACTGTTTTTT. This sequence encodes CASSSAQGGREKLFF.

In this sample, this clonotype turned up many times. The gene calls are TRBV7-6 and TRBJ1-5, with D perhaps TRBD1 (5 bases). CDR1 and CDR2 from the germline V gene are SGHVS and FNYEAQ. This CDR3 is 15 amino acids long. Trimming took 1 base from V and 7 from J, leaving 14 bases between them. The CDR3 nucleotides read TGTGCCAGCAGCTTAGACGAGGGGATGGGGCAGCCCCAGCATTTT. Protein product: CASSLDEGMGQPQHF.

About this clonotype: A much more abundant neighbour one base away suggests this may be a read error. The chain recombines TRBV7-2 with TRBJ2-3, with D hard to call. Germline V lookup: CDR1 SGHTA, CDR2 FQGNSA. The CDR3 length is 13 residues. DNA for the CDR3: TGTGCCTGCAGCGTGCTAAGCACAGATACGCAGTATTTT. It codes for CACSVLSTDTQYF.